The 20 T cell receptor beta chains below all came from one sample that was sequenced in a study of T cells expressing NK-cell markers. TCRdb derives one entry per CDR3 protein from the 5' RACE reads, leaving out DNA. This table holds roughly 390,000 distinct CDR3 sequences. Sequenced sample: blood T cells: a sorted CD56 or NKG2C T cell subset, CD4+ or CD8+ T cells, or bulk PBMC T cells (not recorded which). These receptors were taken from a woman aged 50 to 60 in good health.

The rearrangement links TRBV6-5 to TRBJ2-2. The CDR3 runs 15 residues. The germline gives CDR1 MNHEY, CDR2 SVGAGI. CDR3 residues: CASSYSEGRTGELFF.

The chain has TRBV19 and TRBJ1-6; TCRdb indicates TRBD1, and absent DNA this call remains unverified. Per germline, CDR1 LNHDA and CDR2 SQIVND (reference sequence). The CDR3 is 15 residues long. The CDR3 loop is CASSIETGTNSPLHF. The whole variable domain, filled in from reference TRBV19 and TRBJ1-6, reads DGGITQSPKYLFRKEGQNVTLSCEQNLNHDAMYWYRQDPGQGLRLIYYSQIVNDFQKGDIAEGYSVSREKKESFPLTVTSAQKNPTAFYLCASSIETGTNSPLHFGNGTRLTVT.

This chain connects TRBV21-1 to TRBJ2-5; TCRdb's D call of TRBD1 is untestable without DNA. TRBV21-1 is a documented pseudogene. The CDR3 covers 15 residues. The CDR3 spells CASSKEGQWTETQYF.

This chain uses TRBV29-1 with TRBJ2-1. CDR3 size: 18 residues. CDR1 and CDR2 (germline): SQVTM, ANQGSEA. CDR3 residues: CSVELHYNGLSSYNEQFF.

This rearrangement joins TRBV15 to TRBJ1-6. The CDR3 runs 15 residues. CDR1 is LNHNV, CDR2 YYDKDF, per germline (reference sequence). CDR3 amino acids: CATSRGETRNSPLHF. The full variable domain, with the rest looked up from reference TRBV15 and TRBJ1-6, is DAMVIQNPRYQVTQFGKPVTLSCSQTLNHNVMYWYQQKSSQAPKLLFHYYDKDFNNEADTPDNFQSRRPNTSFCFLDIRSPGLGDTAMYLCATSRGETRNSPLHFGNGTRLTVT.

V is TRBV5-1 and J is TRBJ2-4. Germline CDR1 is SGHRS and CDR2 is YFSETQ. The CDR3 loop spans 13 amino acids. CDR3 residues: CASSIDTKNIQYF.

The rearrangement links TRBV11-2 to TRBJ2-5. The CDR3 has 15 residues. Germline V CDR1 and CDR2: SGHAT, FQNNGV. The CDR3: CASSLGAINQETQYF.

The V call is TRBV6-6, the J call TRBJ2-4. CDR1 MNHNY and CDR2 SVGAGI come from the germline V gene (reference sequence). The CDR3 is 16 residues long. CDR3 sequence: CASSPQRVLGENIQYF.

CDR3: CSATVTGEKYGYTF. The chain is built from TRBV20-1 and TRBJ1-2; as DNA is missing, the TRBD1 call by TCRdb cannot be tested. Germline V gene sequence: CDR1 DFQATT, CDR2 SNEGSKA (reference sequence). This CDR3 region has 14 residues.

The CDR3 protein is CASQQTGGTDTQYF. The chain joins TRBV28 to TRBJ2-3; TCRdb's assignment of TRBD1 cannot be checked, as there is no DNA. The CDR3 totals 14 residues. Germline assignment: CDR1 MDHEN and CDR2 SYDVKM.

The chain combines TRBV12-3 or TRBV12-4 with TRBJ1-5; TCRdb's assignment of TRBD1 cannot be checked, as there is no DNA. The CDR3 totals 15 residues. The CDR3 reads CASSRDRGYNQPQHF.

This CDR3 is CASSSSTGHQETQYF. The chain links TRBV7-6 to TRBJ2-5; TCRdb indicates TRBD1, and absent DNA this call remains unverified. The germline V gene encodes CDR1 SGHVS and CDR2 FNYEAQ. There are 15 residues in the CDR3.

CDR3 sequence: CASSLTRSTDTQYF. The rearrangement joins TRBV12-3 or TRBV12-4 to TRBJ2-3; TCRdb picks TRBD2, but there is no DNA to check that call. There are 14 residues in the CDR3.

The V and J genes are TRBV24-1 and TRBJ2-5; the TRBD1 assignment by TCRdb is unverifiable without DNA. The CDR3 runs 13 residues. From germline, CDR1 is KGHDR and CDR2 SFDVKD. This CDR3 is CATRGDLGETQYF.

The genes are TRBV2 and TRBJ2-7; absent DNA, TCRdb's TRBD1 call cannot be checked. From germline, CDR1 is SNHLY and CDR2 FYNNEI. This CDR3 comprises 13 residues. CDR3 region: CASRGDQGYEQYF.

The gene calls are TRBV4-2 and TRBJ2-2; TCRdb picks TRBD1, but there is no DNA to check that call. Per germline, CDR1 LGHNA and CDR2 YNFKEQ. The CDR3 loop spans 15 amino acids. Here the CDR3 reads CASSPPKGETGELFF.

The chain has TRBV27 and TRBJ2-7; the D gene TCRdb calls, TRBD2, cannot be checked with no DNA. This CDR3 comprises 14 residues. Germline assignment: CDR1 MNHEY and CDR2 SMNVEV (reference sequence). The CDR3 spells CASSALDASYEQYF.

The V call is TRBV6-5, the J call TRBJ2-7. The CDR3 is 11 amino acids. Germline V gene data show CDR1 as MNHEY and CDR2 as SVGAGI. The chain's CDR3 is CASRRVGEQYF.

This chain connects TRBV5-1 to TRBJ2-7; TCRdb's D call of TRBD1 is untestable without DNA. The germline CDR1 and CDR2 sequences are SGHRS and YFSETQ. CDR3 length: 16 residues. CDR3 sequence: CASSFTGTQLSYEQYF. Complete variable domain (other parts from reference TRBV5-1 and TRBJ2-7): KAGVTQTPRYLIKTRGQQVTLSCSPISGHRSVSWYQQTPGQGLQFLFEYFSETQRNKGNFPGRFSGRQFSNSRSEMNVSTLELGDSALYLCASSFTGTQLSYEQYFGPGTRLTVT.

The chain recombines TRBV7-6 with TRBJ2-7; TCRdb indicates TRBD2, and absent DNA this call remains unverified. The germline V gene encodes CDR1 SGHVS and CDR2 FNYEAQ. CDR3 length: 19 amino acids. CDR3 in amino acids: CASSLVGTSGRLSPDEQYF.